This T cell receptor (beta chain) was documented in a study of T cell responses to AZD1222 COVID-19 vaccine. General study points: Samples come after the peak T cell response, not at day 14.

As for this clone: Its target is not known.

There are 11 residues in the CDR3. CDR1 WSHSY and CDR2 SAAADI come from the germline V gene. Trimming left V 10 bases short and J 7 bases short, with 10 bases between. The protocol was immunoSEQ multiplex PCR, while the TCRdb copy is restricted to in-frame clones and leaves out a portion. This sample has about 130,000 clones; over 90% occur once, and the top ten carry 6% to 7%. This chain links TRBV10-2 with TRBJ2-2; D not certain. The sequenced sample was peripheral blood, obtained on day 0 of AZD1222 vaccination. The sequence came from an adult in good health. The CDR3 protein is CATCEGGELFF. The CDR3 bases are TGCGCCACCTGCGAAGGCGGGGAGCTGTTTTTT.